This TCR beta chain was identified in a study of T-cell reconstitution after alpha-beta-depleted transplantation in children. The V gene lost 4 bases and the J gene lost 3 bases, with 14 bases spanning the gap. From germline, CDR1 is SGDLS and CDR2 YYNGEE. The CDR3 has 14 amino acids. The authors prepared the TCRbeta library with unique molecular identifiers. TCRdb used MiXCR to reprocess the PCR reads, holding one entry per CDR3 protein. The table records 230,000 or so distinct CDR3 sequences, about 11% of them present only once. This clonotype came up many times. Sequenced here: PBMCs from the stem cell graft donor, sampled from the stem cell graft. The receptor was derived from a human donor who donated a stem cell graft to a child with acute lymphoblastic leukemia. The chain is built from TRBV9 and TRBJ2-7; the D is unclear. The CDR3 nucleotides are TGTGCCAGCAGCTCCTCCGACTCAGGCTACGAGCAGTACTTC. Translating it yields CASSSSDSGYEQYF.